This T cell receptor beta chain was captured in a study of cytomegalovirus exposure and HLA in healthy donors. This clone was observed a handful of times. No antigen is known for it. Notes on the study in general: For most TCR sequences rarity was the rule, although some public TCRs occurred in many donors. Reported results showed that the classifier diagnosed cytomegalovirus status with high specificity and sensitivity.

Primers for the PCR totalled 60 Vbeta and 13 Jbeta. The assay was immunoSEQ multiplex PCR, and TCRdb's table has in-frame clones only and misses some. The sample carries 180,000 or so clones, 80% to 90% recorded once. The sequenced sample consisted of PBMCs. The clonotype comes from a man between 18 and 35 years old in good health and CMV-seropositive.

CDR3 sequence (DNA): TGCGCCAGCAGCGGACAGGGTGGGAACACTGAAGCTTTCTTT. Translation gives CASSGQGGNTEAFF. The chain recombines TRBV5-1 with TRBJ1-1; 8 bases fit TRBD1. This CDR3 contains 14 residues. CDR1 SGHRS and CDR2 YFSETQ come from the germline V gene. J lost 1 base, V lost 4 bases, and 3 bases had no gene match.